These 7 T cell receptor beta chains were all obtained from the same sample, sequenced in a study of radiotherapy plus CTLA-4 blockade in lung cancer (dated by TCRdb to the late 2010s). The method was the immunoSEQ multiplex PCR assay. The immuneACCESS repertoire file appears here via TCRdb, limited to in-frame rearrangements. These files lack a portion of the clones; in checked studies, under half of the deficit traces to unresolved V genes, and the cause of the others is not known. The sample table holds about 95,000 clones, of which around 82% were seen once. The ten largest clonotypes hold around 0.79% of the sample. Material: peripheral blood, obtained from a patient treated with radiotherapy plus ipilimumab. These receptors all stem from a human donor with non-small cell lung cancer who had stable disease on radiotherapy plus ipilimumab.

This clone was counted a few times. The chain has TRBV2 and TRBJ2-2, with a tentative D call TRBD2 (7 bases). CDR3 length: 13 amino acids. V lost 8 bases, J lost 4 bases, and 11 bases lay in between. Germline loops: CDR1 SNHLY, CDR2 FYNNEI. The CDR3: CASSGGRTGELFF. The CDR3 DNA reads as TGTGCCAGCTCCGGGGGGCGCACCGGGGAGCTGTTTTTT.

The gene calls are TRBV27 and TRBJ1-5; 7 bases agree with TRBD1. V dropped 6 bases and J dropped 4; count of bases not matched to a gene: 9. Germline assignment: CDR1 MNHEY and CDR2 SMNVEV (reference sequence). This CDR3 has 15 residues. CDR3: CASRNTGVRNQPQHF. CDR3 DNA sequence: TGTGCCAGCAGGAATACAGGGGTGCGGAATCAGCCCCAGCATTTT.

This chain connects TRBV6-5 to TRBJ1-2; D is undetermined. The germline gives CDR1 MNHEY, CDR2 SVGAGI. Trimming took 8 bases from V and 5 from J, leaving 9 bases between them. The CDR3 length is 11 residues. CDR3 coding DNA: TGTGCCAGCCTCGACACTTATGGCTACACCTTC. Its protein is CASLDTYGYTF.

There are a few counts of this clone. This rearrangement joins TRBV28 to TRBJ2-2, with D tentatively TRBD2 (7 bases). Trimming shortened V by 4 bases and J by 4 bases, and 13 bases separated the two germline ends. The germline CDR1 and CDR2 sequences are MDHEN and SYDVKM. The length of the CDR3 is 15 residues. The CDR3 nucleotides read TGTGCCAGCAGTTCCGGAGGGGGGGGCACCGGGGAGCTGTTTTTT. Translation gives CASSSGGGGTGELFF.

This rearrangement joins TRBV6-5 to TRBJ2-5; D remains ambiguous. This CDR3 has 15 residues. Germline V gene sequence: CDR1 MNHEY, CDR2 SVGAGI. V was trimmed by 6 bases and J by 0 bases, leaving 14 bases between them. The CDR3 loop reads CASSPTQIYQETQYF. CDR3 coding DNA: TGTGCCAGCAGCCCGACCCAAATTTACCAAGAGACCCAGTACTTC.

The chain joins TRBV28 to TRBJ1-2; no clear D. CDR1 and CDR2 from the germline V gene are MDHEN and SYDVKM. V lost 9 bases and J lost 3, with 8 bases in between. The CDR3 has 11 residues. As DNA, the CDR3 is TGTGCCAGTTTCGAAGACTATGGCTACACCTTC. Its protein product is CASFEDYGYTF.

This chain joins TRBV6-1 and TRBJ1-6; D may be TRBD1 (5 bases). Per the germline V gene, CDR1 is MNHNS and CDR2 is SASEGT. The V gene lost 7 bases and the J gene lost 7 bases, with 14 bases spanning the gap. CDR3 length: 14 amino acids. CDR3 in amino acids: CASTEGARNSPLHF. The CDR3 DNA reads TGTGCCAGCACAGAAGGGGCGCGGAATTCACCCCTCCACTTT.